This entry is about one T cell receptor (beta chain). This sample was included in a study of control samples from healthy donors and cancer patients. Germline CDR1 KGHSH, CDR2 LQKENI. There are 17 residues in the CDR3. V was trimmed by 0 bases and J by 0 bases, leaving 9 bases between them. The repertoire was sequenced with immunoSEQ multiplex PCR; TCRdb's copy has only in-frame clones and lacks some. The top ten clones hold approximately 7.6% of a sample with roughly 88,000 clones, 85% to 95% of them seen once. The rearrangement uses TRBV18 and TRBJ1-6; D gene ambiguous. This clonotype was sampled from a man between 18 and 29 years old in good health. The sequenced material came from blood. CDR3 in DNA: TGTGCCAGCTCACCACCTACAGCGAGCTCCTATAATTCACCCCTCCACTTT. It is translated as CASSPPTASSYNSPLHF.